This is a list of T cell receptor beta chains from one sample in a study of cytomegalovirus exposure and HLA in healthy donors. The repertoire was sequenced with immunoSEQ multiplex PCR; TCRdb's copy has only in-frame clones and lacks some. The data hold roughly 200,000 clones, with approximately 80% observed a single time. The sample comprised PBMCs. The receptors originated from a man aged 45 to 65 in good health and CMV-seronegative. CDR3s include the opening cysteine and the closing phenylalanine or tryptophan. The D gene is left open where the match is weak. Size is omitted from some rows. Given values are once, few, many or a class for expanded clones.

J	V	size	D	CDR3	DNA
TRBJ2-7	TRBV7-9	-	TRBD1	CASSPTGAYEQYF	TGTGCCAGCAGCCCGACAGGGGCCTACGAGCAGTACTTC
TRBJ1-5	TRBV6-1	-	-	CASRLLMSSNQPQHF	TGTGCCAGCAGACTACTTATGAGTAGCAATCAGCCCCAGCATTTT
TRBJ2-2	TRBV9	-	TRBD1	CASSPRTGSGTGELFF	TGTGCCAGCAGCCCCCGGACAGGGTCGGGCACCGGGGAGCTGTTTTTT
TRBJ2-7	TRBV9	-	TRBD1	CASSVGAGTGAYEQYF	TGTGCCAGCAGCGTGGGGGCCGGGACAGGGGCCTACGAGCAGTACTTC
TRBJ1-2	TRBV6-5	-	TRBD1	CASSYGQALRGYTF	TGTGCCAGCAGTTACGGACAGGCCCTCAGGGGCTACACCTTC
TRBJ2-7	TRBV23-1	-	TRBD2	CASSQSIASGSYEQYF	TGCGCCAGCAGTCAATCGATCGCTAGCGGGAGCTACGAGCAGTACTTC
TRBJ1-1	TRBV29-1	-	TRBD1	CSVEGQQNTEAFF	TGCAGCGTGGAGGGACAGCAGAACACTGAAGCTTTCTTT
TRBJ2-7	TRBV2	-	TRBD1	CASSEGTPGQGLYEQYF	TGTGCCAGCAGTGAAGGGACCCCGGGACAGGGATTGTACGAGCAGTACTTC
TRBJ2-1	TRBV7-9	few	-	CASSLAGTYNEQFF	TGTGCCAGCAGCTTAGCCGGGACCTACAATGAGCAGTTCTTC
TRBJ2-2	TRBV5-5	-	-	CASSLLQGSGELFF	TGTGCCAGCAGCTTATTACAGGGTTCCGGGGAGCTGTTTTTT
TRBJ1-4	TRBV18	-	-	CASSPGRGTNEKLFF	TGTGCCAGCTCACCCGGACGGGGGACTAATGAAAAACTGTTTTTT
TRBJ2-7	TRBV6-6	-	TRBD1	CASSTAGTEYEQYF	TGTGCCAGCAGTACCGCCGGGACAGAGTACGAGCAGTACTTC
TRBJ1-1	TRBV6-5	-	-	CASKEAGTEAFF	TGTGCCAGCAAGGAGGCGGGCACTGAAGCTTTCTTT
TRBJ1-1	TRBV30	few	-	CAWSSGGTEAFF	TGTGCCTGGAGTTCGGGGGGCACTGAAGCTTTCTTT
TRBJ2-1	TRBV14	-	TRBD2	CASSQLAGSYNEQFF	TGTGCCAGCAGCCAACTAGCGGGGTCCTACAATGAGCAGTTCTTC
TRBJ1-5	TRBV5-5	-	TRBD1	CASSVGTGDGNQPQHF	TGTGCCAGCAGCGTCGGGACAGGGGATGGCAATCAGCCCCAGCATTTT
TRBJ2-5	TRBV18	-	-	CASSPGQRGETQYF	TGTGCCAGCTCACCAGGACAGAGAGGAGAGACCCAGTACTTC
TRBJ1-1	TRBV30	-	-	CAWNLQEYTEAFF	TGTGCCTGGAACCTACAGGAGTACACTGAAGCTTTCTTT
TRBJ2-5	TRBV5-6	-	TRBD2	CASRKPEGVGRGAQETQYF	TGTGCCAGCAGAAAGCCAGAGGGTGTTGGGCGGGGGGCTCAAGAGACCCAGTACTTC
TRBJ2-3	TRBV19	-	-	CASRAESGYSDTQYF	TGTGCCAGTAGAGCGGAGAGCGGGTACTCGGATACGCAGTATTTT
TRBJ1-1	TRBV6-1	-	TRBD1	CASSPGQGNTEAFF	TGTGCCAGCAGTCCTGGACAGGGGAACACTGAAGCTTTCTTT
TRBJ1-6	TRBV6-5	-	TRBD1	CASRRGQGGSPLHF	TGTGCCAGCAGGCGAGGACAGGGCGGATCACCCCTCCACTTT
TRBJ1-2	TRBV7-8	-	TRBD1	CASSPGQGPYGYTF	TGTGCCAGCAGCCCGGGACAGGGACCATATGGCTACACCTTC
TRBJ2-2	TRBV6-4	-	TRBD1	CASSKQGRDTGELFF	TGTGCCAGCAGCAAACAGGGGCGGGACACCGGGGAGCTGTTTTTT
TRBJ2-7	TRBV6-1	once	TRBD2	CASSEDTSGILIYEQYF	TGTGCCAGCAGTGAAGACACCAGCGGGATTTTAATCTACGAGCAGTACTTC
TRBJ2-2	TRBV7-3	-	-	CASSFVNGNTGELFF	TGTGCCAGCAGCTTCGTTAACGGGAACACCGGGGAGCTGTTTTTT
TRBJ2-1	TRBV11-3	-	TRBD2	CASSLGGTSGGNEQFF	TGTGCCAGCAGCTTAGGGGGGACTAGCGGAGGAAATGAGCAGTTCTTC
TRBJ2-1	TRBV19	few	TRBD2	CASSISLAGGSEQFF	TGTGCCAGTAGTATCTCACTAGCGGGAGGCAGTGAGCAGTTCTTC
TRBJ2-7	TRBV19	-	TRBD1	CASSFGTGGYEQYF	TGTGCCAGTAGTTTTGGGACAGGGGGCTACGAGCAGTACTTC
TRBJ2-7	TRBV2	-	-	CASEGGTGSYEQYF	TGTGCCAGCGAGGGGGGGACTGGGTCCTACGAGCAGTACTTC
TRBJ2-7	TRBV11-2	-	-	CASSFPRFTNEQYF	TGTGCCAGCAGCTTCCCTAGGTTCACTAACGAGCAGTACTTC
TRBJ2-1	TRBV27	-	-	CASTPGVRSYNEQFF	TGTGCCAGCACCCCCGGTGTGCGCTCCTACAATGAGCAGTTCTTC
TRBJ2-1	TRBV11-2	-	-	CASSSGQTLGDEQFF	TGTGCCAGCAGCTCCGGACAAACTTTGGGCGATGAGCAGTTCTTC
TRBJ2-2	TRBV7-7	-	-	CASSLDRNTGELFF	TGTGCTAGCAGCTTGGACAGAAACACCGGGGAGCTGTTTTTT
TRBJ2-7	TRBV28	-	TRBD2	CASSSRTGGRGLAGTYEQYF	TGTGCCAGCAGTTCTAGGACAGGGGGCCGGGGACTAGCGGGGACCTACGAGCAGTACTTC
TRBJ1-2	TRBV5-6	few	-	CASSFGESDYGYTF	TGTGCCAGCAGCTTCGGGGAATCGGACTATGGCTACACCTTC
TRBJ2-7	TRBV5-4	once	-	CASSPDLLPYEQYF	TGTGCCAGCAGCCCCGACTTACTGCCCTACGAGCAGTACTTC
TRBJ2-7	TRBV28	-	-	CASSFLDEQYF	TGTGCCAGCAGTTTCTTAGACGAGCAGTACTTC
TRBJ1-1	TRBV6-1	-	TRBD1	CASRGQPGNTEAFF	TGTGCCAGCAGGGGACAGCCGGGGAACACTGAAGCTTTCTTT
TRBJ2-7	TRBV1	-	-	CTSRHDREVTYKQYF	TGCACCAGCAGACATGATCGGGAGGTCACCTACAAGCAGTACTTC
TRBJ1-4	TRBV14	-	-	CASSQGRMNEKLFF	TGTGCCAGCAGCCAGGGCCGGATGAATGAAAAACTGTTTTTT
TRBJ1-1	TRBV6-1	once	TRBD1	CAGQGQKNTEAFF	TGTGCCGGCCAGGGACAGAAGAACACTGAAGCTTTCTTT
TRBJ1-1	TRBV4-2	-	-	CASSPHTGIGTEAFF	TGTGCCAGCAGCCCCCATACAGGGATTGGCACTGAAGCTTTCTTT
TRBJ2-7	TRBV5-1	-	TRBD2	CASSLLLAGGPGEQYF	TGCGCCAGCAGCCTCCTACTAGCGGGAGGGCCTGGAGAGCAGTACTTC
TRBJ2-5	TRBV11-2	-	-	CASSFNTGVLETQYF	TGTGCCAGCAGCTTTAACACGGGAGTTTTGGAGACCCAGTACTTC
TRBJ1-5	TRBV29-1	-	TRBD1	CSADGQGYSNQPQHF	TGCAGCGCCGACGGACAGGGTTATAGCAATCAGCCCCAGCATTTT
TRBJ1-5	TRBV6-5	-	-	CASSRTVVEPQHF	TGTGCCAGCAGCCGGACAGTTGTGGAGCCCCAGCATTTT
TRBJ1-2	TRBV6-6	-	TRBD1	CASSPGQELYGYTF	TGTGCCAGCAGTCCCGGACAGGAGCTCTATGGCTACACCTTC
TRBJ2-7	TRBV5-1	-	-	CASSLDAAGGSSEQYF	TGCGCCAGCAGCTTGGATGCGGCAGGGGGGAGTTCGGAGCAGTACTTC
TRBJ2-3	TRBV11-2	-	TRBD2	CASSGEGLAFGDTQYF	TGTGCCAGCAGCGGGGAGGGACTAGCATTTGGAGATACGCAGTATTTT
TRBJ1-1	TRBV19	-	-	CASSALRGSTEAFF	TGTGCCAGTAGCGCTCTCAGGGGTTCCACTGAAGCTTTCTTT
TRBJ2-5	TRBV5-4	-	-	CASSLRVDGYQETQYF	TGTGCCAGCAGCTTACGCGTCGACGGGTACCAAGAGACCCAGTACTTC